The 15 T cell receptor beta chains listed next were all sequenced from one sample in a study of cytomegalovirus exposure and HLA in healthy donors. Measured with immunoSEQ multiplex PCR; TCRdb has only the in-frame clones, and not every one. The table has around 300,000 clones, 70% to 90% seen once. Sequencing was performed on PBMCs. Receptors originate from a woman aged 18-35 years in good health and CMV-seronegative.

The J gene is TRBJ2-5, the V gene TRBV7-3; D may be TRBD2 (6 bases). The CDR3 runs 13 residues. Germline V gene sequence: CDR1 SGHTA, CDR2 FQGTGA. V lost 2 bases to trimming and J lost 5 bases, with 9 bases between them. CDR3 bases: TGTGCCAGCAGCTTAGGCACTAGCGAGACCCAGTACTTC. Translated, it gives CASSLGTSETQYF.

This clone was seen only a few times. The rearrangement joins TRBV5-4 to TRBJ1-2, with a weak D call TRBD1 (5 bases). Trimming pared 7 bases from V and 2 bases from J, leaving 12 bases between. Germline loops: CDR1 SGHNT, CDR2 YYREEE (reference sequence). This CDR3 is built from 13 residues. The CDR3: CASGGWGNYGYTF. The CDR3 DNA reads as TGTGCCAGCGGAGGGTGGGGGAACTATGGCTACACCTTC.

This chain joins TRBV2 and TRBJ1-2, with 9 positions matching TRBD1. After removal of 1 base from V and 6 bases from J, the junction contained 15 bases not matched to a gene. The CDR3 spans 18 residues. Germline V gene lookup returns CDR1 SNHLY and CDR2 FYNNEI. CDR3 nucleotides: TGTGCCAGCAGTGAAGGGAAGGGACAGGGTCCTCTAGCGGATGGCTACACCTTC. Residues: CASSEGKGQGPLADGYTF.

The chain has TRBV7-2 and TRBJ2-1; D possibly corresponds to TRBD1 (6 bases). The V and J ends lost 1 base and 7 bases respectively, with 17 bases between them. The CDR3 covers 16 residues. The germline CDR1 and CDR2 sequences are SGHTA and FQGNSA. The CDR3 region is CASSLGVGAIGNEQFF. The CDR3 bases are TGTGCCAGCAGCTTAGGTGTGGGGGCAATAGGGAATGAGCAGTTCTTC.

The chain recombines TRBV27 with TRBJ2-1, with 7 positions matching TRBD1. CDR3 size: 14 residues. V was clipped by 11 bases and J by 0 bases; unmatched bases: 7. The germline V gene encodes CDR1 MNHEY and CDR2 SMNVEV (reference sequence). CDR3 sequence reads: CAAQRQGSYNEQFF. In DNA form, the CDR3 reads TGTGCCGCACAAAGACAGGGCTCCTACAATGAGCAGTTCTTC.

The rearrangement links TRBV7-9 to TRBJ2-7; D is uncertain. Looked up from germline, CDR1 is SEHNR and CDR2 is FQNEAQ (reference sequence). This CDR3 has 14 amino acids. Trimming removed 5 bases from V and 1 base from J, with 12 bases in between. The CDR3 loop reads CASSPRRNSYEQYF. CDR3 nucleotide sequence: TGTGCCAGCAGCCCGCGCAGGAATTCCTACGAGCAGTACTTC.

The gene calls are TRBV6-5 and TRBJ2-7, with 7 bases that match TRBD1. The V gene's germline CDR1 is MNHEY and CDR2 SVGAGI. CDR3 length: 15 residues. Unmatched junction bases numbered 8, after V lost 6 bases and J lost 0 bases. CDR3 DNA: TGTGCCAGCAGCCCCCCATGGACAGGCTCCTACGAGCAGTACTTC. It translates to CASSPPWTGSYEQYF.

The DNA for the CDR3 is TGTGCCACCAGCCAGGGTTCGGGTGGCAATCAGCCCCAGCATTTT. Translated: CATSQGSGGNQPQHF. The chain carries TRBV15 and TRBJ1-5, with D tentatively TRBD1 (5 bases). Germline V gene data show CDR1 as LNHNV and CDR2 as YYDKDF (reference sequence). With 5 bases removed from V and 2 bases from J, the gap between germline ends came to 13 bases. The CDR3 is 15 residues long.

The J gene is TRBJ2-3, the V gene TRBV29-1, with TRBD2 as a possible D gene (5 bases). This CDR3 spans 13 amino acids. Per the germline V gene, CDR1 is SQVTM and CDR2 is ANQGSEA. The V and J ends lost 7 bases and 2 bases respectively, with 13 bases between them. Written as DNA, the CDR3 is TGCAGCGCGGAGAGGGCAGCCACAGATACGCAGTATTTT. Protein product: CSAERAATDTQYF.

The CDR3 protein is CASSLGQVGTEAFF. As DNA, the CDR3 is TGCGCCAGCAGCTTGGGGCAGGTCGGCACTGAAGCTTTCTTT. V usage is TRBV5-1 and J usage is TRBJ1-1, with D unclear. Germline V gene sequence: CDR1 SGHRS, CDR2 YFSETQ. This CDR3 region has 14 residues. V dropped 0 bases and J dropped 4 bases, with 10 bases sitting between them.

This clone was counted once. The rearrangement joins TRBV30 to TRBJ1-5; perhaps TRBD1 as D (6 bases). The CDR3 is 16 amino acids. Germline V gene lookup returns CDR1 GTSNPN and CDR2 SVGIG (reference sequence). With 4 bases removed from V and 0 bases from J, the gap between germline ends came to 16 bases. CDR3: CAWTVQGSGSNQPQHF. Here the CDR3 DNA reads TGTGCCTGGACGGTGCAGGGGTCGGGTAGCAATCAGCCCCAGCATTTT.

This rearrangement joins TRBV29-1 to TRBJ1-3; perhaps TRBD1 as D (5 bases). This CDR3 is 13 amino acids long. Trimming took off 6 bases at V and 4 bases at J, with 13 bases between the two ends. Looked up from germline, CDR1 is SQVTM and CDR2 is ANQGSEA. DNA for the CDR3: TGCAGCGTCCAAGGGGTCCTCGGAAACACCATATATTTT. This codes for CSVQGVLGNTIYF.

This chain uses TRBV9 with TRBJ2-3; 8 nucleotides match TRBD2. This CDR3 spans 15 amino acids. Trimming took 2 bases from V and 3 from J; bases not matched to a gene: 5. Per germline, CDR1 SGDLS and CDR2 YYNGEE. The CDR3, as DNA: TGTGCCAGCAGCGTTTGGAGCGGGGGAACAGATACGCAGTATTTT. This gives the protein CASSVWSGGTDTQYF. Combining the CDR3 with reference TRBV9 and TRBJ2-3 gives the whole variable domain DSGVTQTPKHLITATGQRVTLRCSPRSGDLSVYWYQQSLDQGLQFLIQYYNGEERAKGNILERFSAQQFPDLHSELNLSSLELGDSALYFCASSVWSGGTDTQYFGPGTRLTVL.

J is TRBJ2-1 and V is TRBV7-9, with D possibly matching TRBD2 (6 bases). With 3 bases removed from V and 0 bases from J, the gap between germline ends came to 9 bases. This CDR3 has 15 amino acids. The germline V gene encodes CDR1 SEHNR and CDR2 FQNEAQ (reference sequence). CDR3 residues: CASSLAGSSYNEQFF. The CDR3 DNA reads as TGTGCCAGCAGCTTGGCGGGGAGCTCCTACAATGAGCAGTTCTTC.

This chain connects TRBV4-1 to TRBJ2-1, with 11 bases aligning to TRBD2. Germline assignment: CDR1 MGHRA and CDR2 YSYEKL. CDR3 length equals 16 residues. With V trimmed by 4 bases and J by 3 bases, 5 bases remained unmatched. CDR3 sequence reads: CASSLILAGDYNEQFF. The CDR3 DNA sequence: TGCGCCAGCAGCCTAATACTAGCGGGAGACTACAATGAGCAGTTCTTC.